These T cell receptor beta chains were read from a single sample in a study of blood T cells in healthy people across ages. One entry per CDR3 protein, called by TCRdb with MiXCR from the 5' RACE reads. The sample holds roughly 700,000 distinct CDR3 sequences, about 32% seen once. The material sequenced was blood. The receptors derive from an elderly woman in good health. CDR3s include the opening cysteine and the closing phenylalanine or tryptophan. D genes are given only for firm matches. Clone size is not always given. Where it is, it says once, few, many or a class for expanded clones.

TRBJ1-1	many	.	TRBV6-2/TRBV6-3	16	CASSYIAGAGNTEAFF	TGTGCCAGCAGTTACATAGCAGGGGCAGGGAACACTGAAGCTTTCTTT
TRBJ2-7	many	TRBD2	TRBV6-5	14	CASRTGLASNEQYF	TGTGCCAGCAGGACGGGACTAGCCAGTAACGAGCAGTACTTC
TRBJ2-1	.	.	TRBV10-3	13	CAISRQDQNEQFF	TGTGCCATCAGTCGCCAGGACCAAAATGAGCAGTTCTTC
TRBJ1-2	once	.	TRBV5-1	16	CASSSGTRASNYGYTF	TGCGCCAGCAGCTCGGGGACACGCGCATCGAACTATGGCTACACCTTC
TRBJ2-5	many	.	TRBV7-2	15	CASSWDWTEQETQYF	TGTGCCAGCAGCTGGGATTGGACGGAGCAAGAGACCCAGTACTTC
TRBJ1-4	.	.	TRBV7-2	15	CASSFTGSTNEKLFF	TGTGCCAGCAGCTTCACAGGGTCGACTAATGAAAAACTGTTTTTT
TRBJ1-4	.	.	TRBV4-3	16	CASSQDTSHSNEKLFF	TGCGCCAGCAGCCAAGATACGTCACACAGTAATGAAAAACTGTTTTTT
TRBJ2-7	many	TRBD2	TRBV6-2/TRBV6-3	13	CASRGGGKYEQYF	TGTGCCAGCAGAGGCGGGGGGAAATACGAGCAGTACTTC
TRBJ2-2	few	.	TRBV10-3	12	CAIRRPTGELFF	TGTGCCATCAGGAGGCCCACCGGGGAGCTGTTTTTT
TRBJ1-2	many	.	TRBV7-3	13	CASSLNGGLGYTF	TGTGCCAGCAGCTTAAATGGAGGGCTTGGCTACACCTTC
TRBJ2-3	few	TRBD2	TRBV20-1	16	CSATGLAGGRSDTQYF	TGCAGTGCTACGGGACTAGCGGGGGGGCGTTCAGATACGCAGTATTTT
TRBJ2-7	many	.	TRBV27	14	CASSLSEGTYEQYF	TGTGCCAGCAGTTTATCGGAGGGCACCTACGAGCAGTACTTC
TRBJ2-1	.	.	TRBV20-1	15	CSAGTGGSSYNEQFF	TGCAGTGCTGGGACTGGGGGGAGCTCCTACAATGAGCAGTTCTTC
TRBJ2-3	many	.	TRBV5-1	16	CASSLNSQPTTDTQYF	TGCGCCAGCAGCTTAAACAGCCAGCCCACCACAGATACGCAGTATTTT
TRBJ2-7	many	TRBD1	TRBV6-5	13	CASKPQGPYEQYF	TGTGCCAGCAAACCACAGGGGCCATACGAGCAGTACTTC
TRBJ2-5	many	.	TRBV9	15	CASSVDEGVAETQYF	TGTGCCAGCAGCGTAGATGAAGGGGTAGCAGAGACCCAGTACTTC
TRBJ1-5	few	.	TRBV7-2	14	CASSLVGGGQPQHF	TGTGCCAGCAGCTTAGTCGGGGGCGGACAGCCCCAGCATTTT
TRBJ2-2	.	TRBD1	TRBV7-8	16	CASSADRTGVTGELCF	TGTGCCAGCAGCGCGGATCGGACAGGAGTGACCGGGGAGCTGTGTTTT
TRBJ2-1	many	.	TRBV6-5	12	CASSYSRGEQFF	TGTGCCAGCAGTTACTCCCGGGGTGAGCAGTTCTTC
TRBJ2-6	many	TRBD1	TRBV4-2	17	CASSQGGTGAGANVLTF	TGTGCCAGCAGCCAAGGGGGGACAGGTGCTGGGGCCAACGTCCTGACTTTC
TRBJ1-2	.	TRBD1	TRBV2	14	CASGEDRGRDGYTF	TGTGCCAGCGGTGAAGACAGGGGCAGAGATGGCTACACCTTC
TRBJ2-3	many	.	TRBV7-2	15	CASSLAGSYQDTQYF	TGTGCCAGCAGCTTAGCGGGCAGCTATCAAGATACGCAGTATTTT
TRBJ1-2	.	.	TRBV18	15	CASSPAQSPIRGYTF	TGTGCCAGCTCACCGGCGCAGTCCCCTATTCGTGGCTACACCTTC
TRBJ2-5	.	TRBD1	TRBV7-9	12	CAMKGQGETQYF	TGTGCCATGAAGGGACAGGGAGAGACCCAGTACTTC
TRBJ2-5	once	TRBD2	TRBV7-3	15	CASRPSGRSEETQYF	TGTGCCAGCAGACCGAGCGGGAGGTCGGAGGAGACCCAGTACTTC
TRBJ1-5	.	TRBD1	TRBV5-5	16	CASSNRPGQYNQPQHF	TGTGCCAGCAGCAACAGACCGGGACAGTACAATCAGCCCCAGCATTTT
TRBJ2-1	many	TRBD1	TRBV15	15	CATSGRTGGGNEQFF	TGTGCCACCAGCGGAAGGACAGGGGGTGGGAATGAGCAGTTCTTC
TRBJ2-5	few	TRBD1	TRBV30	13	CAWSVQGQETQYF	TGTGCCTGGAGTGTACAGGGGCAAGAGACCCAGTACTTC
TRBJ2-6	many	.	TRBV7-3	16	CASSFPGRSGANVLTF	TGTGCCAGCAGCTTCCCAGGCCGCTCTGGGGCCAACGTCCTGACTTTC
TRBJ1-5	few	.	TRBV20-1	15	CSARGAGAFNQPQHF	TGCAGTGCTAGAGGGGCAGGGGCTTTCAATCAGCCCCAGCATTTT
TRBJ2-3	.	.	TRBV20-1	17	CSAVRTGHWGYTDTQYF	TGCAGTGCTGTTCGAACGGGACACTGGGGGTACACAGATACGCAGTATTTT
TRBJ2-5	.	.	TRBV5-1	13	CASSFRPQETQYF	TGCGCCAGCAGCTTCCGCCCACAAGAGACCCAGTACTTC
TRBJ2-7	many	.	TRBV2	13	CASSMASGGEQYF	TGTGCCAGCAGTATGGCCAGCGGTGGCGAGCAGTACTTC
TRBJ2-1	few	.	TRBV5-1	15	CASSLRQGIRNEQFF	TGCGCCAGCAGCCTCCGCCAGGGGATTAGGAATGAGCAGTTCTTC
TRBJ1-2	many	.	TRBV7-2	15	CASSLAGRSMGGYTF	TGTGCCAGCAGCTTAGCGGGACGGTCGATGGGAGGCTACACCTTC
TRBJ2-3	.	.	TRBV12-3/TRBV12-4	13	CVSSWRDTDTQYF	TGCGTCAGCAGTTGGCGGGACACAGATACGCAGTATTTT
TRBJ2-1	many	TRBD1	TRBV29-1	12	CSVDRGLDEQFF	TGCAGCGTTGATAGGGGGCTGGATGAGCAGTTCTTC
TRBJ2-2	many	.	TRBV15	12	CATSILTGELFF	TGTGCCACCAGCATCCTCACCGGGGAGCTGTTTTTT
TRBJ2-3	many	.	TRBV12-3/TRBV12-4	14	CASSLSARTDTQYF	TGTGCCAGCAGTCTTTCGGCCCGCACAGATACGCAGTATTTT
TRBJ2-4	many	.	TRBV5-1	15	CASQETPGDQNIQYF	TGCGCCAGCCAAGAGACCCCAGGGGATCAAAACATTCAGTACTTC
TRBJ1-1	few	.	TRBV6-1	15	CASGGAQRMNTEAFF	TGTGCCTCTGGGGGGGCTCAGAGGATGAACACTGAAGCTTTCTTT
TRBJ2-3	many	.	TRBV7-2	13	CASSADRADTQYF	TGTGCCAGCAGCGCAGACCGCGCGGATACGCAGTATTTT
TRBJ2-3	.	.	TRBV19	15	CASTAGGGRADTQYF	TGTGCCAGTACCGCCGGAGGGGGGCGAGCAGATACGCAGTATTTT
TRBJ1-1	.	.	TRBV3-1	14	CASSQEAVKGEAFF	TGTGCCAGCAGCCAAGAAGCCGTAAAAGGTGAAGCTTTCTTT
TRBJ2-7	many	.	TRBV9	17	CASSADNARDFSYEQYF	TGTGCCAGCAGCGCAGATAACGCCCGGGACTTTTCCTACGAGCAGTACTTC
TRBJ2-1	.	.	TRBV19	14	CASRSRDKTGEQFF	TGTGCCAGTAGGTCCCGGGACAAGACGGGGGAGCAGTTCTTC
TRBJ2-2	few	.	TRBV7-9	16	CASSSRRASNTGELFF	TGTGCCAGCAGCTCGCGTCGAGCCTCCAACACCGGGGAGCTGTTTTTT
TRBJ1-4	.	TRBD1	TRBV7-9	14	CASSPGGAGEKLFF	TGTGCCAGCAGCCCAGGGGGCGCGGGGGAAAAACTGTTTTTT
TRBJ2-3	few	.	TRBV7-2	15	CASSLKQPTTDTQYF	TGTGCCAGCAGCTTAAAACAGCCGACCACAGATACGCAGTATTTT